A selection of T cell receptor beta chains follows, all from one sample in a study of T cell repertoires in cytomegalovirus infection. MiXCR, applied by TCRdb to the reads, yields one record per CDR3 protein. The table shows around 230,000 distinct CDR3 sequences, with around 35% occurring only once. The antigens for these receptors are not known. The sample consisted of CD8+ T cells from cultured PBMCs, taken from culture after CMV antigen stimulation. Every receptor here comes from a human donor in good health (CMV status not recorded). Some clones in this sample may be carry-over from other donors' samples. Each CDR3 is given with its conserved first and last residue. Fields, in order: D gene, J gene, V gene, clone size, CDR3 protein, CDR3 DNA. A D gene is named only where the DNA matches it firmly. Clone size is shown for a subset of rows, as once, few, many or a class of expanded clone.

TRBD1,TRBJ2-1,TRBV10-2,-,CASMGTGAGNEQFF,TGCGCCAGCATGGGGACAGGGGCGGGCAATGAGCAGTTCTTC
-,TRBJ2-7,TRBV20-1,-,CSVFQDRPYEQYF,TGCAGTGTTTTTCAAGACAGACCCTACGAGCAGTACTTC
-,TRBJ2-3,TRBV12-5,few,CASGYLGLSTDTQYF,TGTGCTAGTGGTTACCTCGGACTAAGCACAGATACGCAGTATTTT
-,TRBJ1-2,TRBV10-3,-,CATTPTGSDYGYTF,TGTGCCACTACTCCGACAGGCTCGGACTATGGCTACACCTTC
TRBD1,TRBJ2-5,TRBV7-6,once,CASSSFGQGARKETQYF,TGTGCCAGCAGCTCCTTCGGACAGGGGGCTCGTAAAGAGACCCAGTACTTC
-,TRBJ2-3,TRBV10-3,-,CAISGRDREDTQYF,TGTGCCATCAGTGGACGGGATCGTGAGGATACGCAGTATTTT
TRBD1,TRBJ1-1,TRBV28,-,CASSRQGVYTEAFF,TGTGCCAGCAGCCGACAGGGGGTTTATACTGAAGCTTTCTTT
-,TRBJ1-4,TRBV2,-,CATLGGKLFF,TGTGCCACCCTTGGGGGAAAACTGTTTTTT
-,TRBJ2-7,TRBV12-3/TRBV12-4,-,CASSFGLARVPYEQYF,TGTGCCAGCAGTTTTGGGCTAGCTAGGGTCCCCTACGAGCAGTACTTC
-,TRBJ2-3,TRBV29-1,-,CSVAGLRTRTDTQYF,TGCAGCGTCGCAGGGCTGCGAACGCGCACAGATACGCAGTATTTT
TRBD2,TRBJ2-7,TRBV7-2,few,CASSSPLAGGPYEQYF,TGTGCCAGCAGCTCACCTTTAGCGGGAGGCCCCTACGAGCAGTACTTC
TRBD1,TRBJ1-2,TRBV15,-,CATSSLPGQTNYGYTF,TGTGCCACCAGCAGCCTTCCGGGACAGACAAACTATGGCTACACCTTC
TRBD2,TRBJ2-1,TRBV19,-,CATSQWGGRNEQFF,TGTGCCACCTCCCAGTGGGGCGGGAGGAATGAGCAGTTCTTC
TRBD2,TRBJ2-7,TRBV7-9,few,CASSWGGEDEQYF,TGTGCCAGCAGCTGGGGGGGGGAGGACGAGCAGTACTTC
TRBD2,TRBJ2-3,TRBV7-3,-,CASSFGGVSSTDTQYF,TGTGCCAGCAGCTTCGGGGGGGTTTCTAGCACAGATACGCAGTATTTT
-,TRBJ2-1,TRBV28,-,CASSFTSNNEQFF,TGTGCCAGCAGTTTTACTAGCAACAATGAGCAGTTCTTC
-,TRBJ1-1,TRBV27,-,CASQRGGAFPEAFF,TGTGCCAGTCAGAGAGGAGGGGCATTTCCTGAAGCTTTCTTT
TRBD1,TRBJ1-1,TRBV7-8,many,CASSLVGGLNTEAFF,TGTGCCAGCAGCTTAGTAGGGGGCTTGAACACTGAAGCTTTCTTT
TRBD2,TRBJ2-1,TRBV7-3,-,CASSLAGEVAEQFF,TGTGCCAGCAGCTTAGCGGGAGAGGTAGCCGAGCAGTTCTTC
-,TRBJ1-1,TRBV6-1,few,CASSEDRVTEAFF,TGTGCCAGCAGTGAAGACAGGGTCACTGAAGCTTTCTTT
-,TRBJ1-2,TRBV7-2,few,CASINPPGSGANYGYTF,TGTGCCAGCATCAACCCGCCCGGGTCAGGAGCTAACTATGGCTACACCTTC
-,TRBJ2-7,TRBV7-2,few,CASSSYGSKFSYEQYF,TGTGCCAGCAGCTCTTATGGGTCAAAGTTCTCCTACGAGCAGTACTTC
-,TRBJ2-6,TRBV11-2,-,CASSRVSGANVLTF,TGTGCCAGCAGCCGGGTGTCTGGGGCCAACGTCCTGACTTTC